Below, 18 T cell receptor beta chains from the same sample are listed, as sequenced in a study of control samples from healthy donors and cancer patients. Profiling relied on immunoSEQ multiplex PCR, and the TCRdb table lists in-frame clones only, not all of them. The sample includes approximately 69,000 clones, more than 70% seen only once; the top ten take over 4.5%. The sequenced material came from PBMCs. These receptors all stem from a man in his sixties with colorectal cancer.

CDR3 in DNA: TGTGCCAGCAGCCACAGCTATGGCTACACCTTC. It codes for CASSHSYGYTF. This rearrangement joins TRBV25-1 to TRBJ1-2, with unresolved D. V shed 6 bases and J shed 4 bases, with 6 bases lying between them. The CDR3 totals 11 residues. Germline V gives CDR1 MGHDK, CDR2 SYGVNS.

The J gene is TRBJ2-3, the V gene TRBV7-3; D not resolved. Germline-derived CDR1 and CDR2 are SGHTA and FQGTGA. V was shortened by 0 bases and J by 1 base, with 8 bases between the two germline ends. This CDR3 has 15 amino acids. CDR3 amino acids: CASSLTTTRTDTQYF. The DNA for the CDR3 is TGTGCCAGCAGCTTAACTACCACCCGCACAGATACGCAGTATTTT.

This chain joins TRBV2 and TRBJ2-7; tentatively, D is TRBD1 (5 bases). CDR3 length: 16 amino acids. Germline V CDR1 and CDR2: SNHLY, FYNNEI. The V gene lost 5 bases and the J gene lost 3 bases, with 20 bases spanning the gap. The DNA of the CDR3 is TGTGCCAGCAGTTTCTTGATCGTCAGGGCAGACTACGAGCAGTACTTC. Protein sequence: CASSFLIVRADYEQYF. Full variable domain (outside the CDR3, taken from reference TRBV2 and TRBJ2-7): EPEVTQTPSHQVTQMGQEVILRCVPISNHLYFYWYRQILGQKVEFLVSFYNNEISEKSEIFDDQFSVERPDGSNFTLKIRSTKLEDSAMYFCASSFLIVRADYEQYFGPGTRLTVT.

The rearrangement uses TRBV2 and TRBJ1-4; the match to TRBD1 covers 7 bases. Germline CDR1 and CDR2: SNHLY and FYNNEI. CDR3 length: 14 residues. V gave up 1 base and J gave up 7 bases; unmatched junction bases: 3. This CDR3 is CASSEDRGSEKLFF. The CDR3 DNA reads as TGTGCCAGCAGTGAAGACAGGGGAAGTGAAAAACTGTTTTTT.

The CDR3 spells CASLQGLDTEAFF. The DNA for the CDR3 is TGTGCCAGCTTACAGGGTTTAGACACTGAAGCTTTCTTT. The genes are TRBV18 and TRBJ1-1; D perhaps matches TRBD1 (6 bases). The CDR3 is 13 amino acids. The germline V and J ends were trimmed by 7 bases and 3 bases, with 12 bases remaining between them. In germline, CDR1 is KGHSH, CDR2 LQKENI.

The CDR3 DNA is TGTGCCAGCAGCGTAGACGGCAGCAATCAGCCCCAGCATTTT. Protein sequence: CASSVDGSNQPQHF. The V gene is TRBV9, the J gene TRBJ1-5, with unresolved D. The CDR3 loop spans 14 amino acids. CDR1 SGDLS and CDR2 YYNGEE come from the germline V gene. V was trimmed by 0 bases and J by 1 base, leaving 5 bases between them.

The rearrangement links TRBV30 to TRBJ2-1; maybe TRBD1 (6 bases). Trimming cost V 2 bases and J 2 bases, with 16 bases left between them. The CDR3 spans 16 residues. Germline loops: CDR1 GTSNPN, CDR2 SVGIG (reference sequence). In nucleotides, the CDR3 is TGTGCCTGGAGTTTGGGGACACCACTTCCCTACAATGAGCAGTTCTTC. Protein sequence: CAWSLGTPLPYNEQFF.

V is TRBV9 and J is TRBJ1-1; D might be TRBD1 (5 bases). The CDR3 runs 14 residues. The V gene's germline CDR1 is SGDLS and CDR2 YYNGEE. V gave up 0 bases and J gave up 4 bases, with 10 bases separating them. The CDR3 here is CASSVDGHLTEAFF. The CDR3 DNA sequence: TGTGCCAGCAGCGTAGACGGACATCTCACTGAAGCTTTCTTT.

The chain recombines TRBV6-5 with TRBJ1-6; D uncertain. V lost 6 bases and J 6 bases, leaving 6 bases between the germline ends. The CDR3 loop spans 12 amino acids. Germline V lookup: CDR1 MNHEY, CDR2 SVGAGI. In nucleotides, the CDR3 is TGTGCCAGCAGCACCGGTAATTCACCCCTCCACTTT. It yields the protein CASSTGNSPLHF.

This chain links TRBV4-3 with TRBJ2-1; 9 bases map to TRBD2. Germline assignment: CDR1 LGHNA and CDR2 YSLEER. Trimming at V came to 3 bases and at J to 3 bases, leaving 6 bases not matched to a gene. The CDR3 has 16 amino acids. CDR3: CASSHIAGVRYNEQFF. The CDR3 DNA follows: TGCGCCAGCAGCCATATAGCGGGGGTCCGCTACAATGAGCAGTTCTTC.

This rearrangement joins TRBV28 to TRBJ1-1; the D is unclear. From germline, CDR1 is MDHEN and CDR2 SYDVKM. The CDR3 totals 12 residues. Trimming pared 4 bases from V and 1 base from J, leaving 4 bases between. The CDR3 loop reads CASSSGNTEAFF. In DNA, the CDR3 is TGTGCCAGCAGTTCCGGGAACACTGAAGCTTTCTTT.

This clone was seen a handful of times. The chain joins TRBV19 to TRBJ1-1; tentative D call: TRBD1 (6 bases). The CDR3 runs to 15 residues. CDR1 and CDR2 from the germline V gene are LNHDA and SQIVND (reference sequence). The V and J ends lost 5 bases and 4 bases respectively, with 17 bases between them. CDR3 residues: CASSPGAHPGTEAFF. In DNA form, the CDR3 reads TGTGCCAGTAGTCCAGGGGCCCATCCCGGCACTGAAGCTTTCTTT.

The gene calls are TRBV6-5 and TRBJ2-5, with a weak D call TRBD1 (5 bases). V lost 1 base to trimming and J lost 1 base, with 7 bases between them. The CDR3 consists of 14 residues. Germline CDR1 MNHEY, CDR2 SVGAGI. The CDR3: CASSYYRGQETQYF. The CDR3 bases are TGTGCCAGCAGTTACTATAGGGGCCAAGAGACCCAGTACTTC.

The V and J genes are TRBV25-1 and TRBJ2-1, with 8 bases lining up with TRBD2. This CDR3 contains 16 residues. Trimming at V came to 1 base and at J to 1 base, leaving 3 bases not matched to a gene. Germline V gives CDR1 MGHDK, CDR2 SYGVNS. CDR3 region: CASSELGGGSYNEQFF. CDR3 sequence (DNA): TGTGCCAGCAGTGAATTGGGCGGGGGGTCCTACAATGAGCAGTTCTTC.

The CDR3 reads CASSLGAAGTETQYF. The CDR3 DNA is TGTGCCAGCAGCTTAGGGGCGGCCGGTACAGAGACCCAGTACTTC. The chain carries TRBV7-8 and TRBJ2-5, with D unclear. This CDR3 region has 15 residues. Germline V gene data show CDR1 as SGHVS and CDR2 as FQNEAQ. Trimming pared 1 base from V and 4 bases from J, leaving 13 bases between.

Note on this clone: At one end, the junction sequence differs from germline, possibly due to a read error. The chain recombines TRBV6-5 with TRBJ1-3; D gene ambiguous. Germline-derived CDR1 and CDR2 are MNHEY and SVGAGI. There are 14 residues in the CDR3. The CDR3 loop reads CASFLTGSGSTIYF. The CDR3, as DNA: TGTGCCAGCTTTCTGACCGGCTCTGGAAGCACCATATATTTT.

This sequence joins TRBV7-2 and TRBJ1-4, with 8 nucleotides matching TRBD1. The V segment lost 4 bases and the J segment 5 bases; nucleotides outside the gene matches: 3. CDR1 is SGHTA and CDR2 is FQGNSA in the germline V gene. This CDR3 has 14 amino acids. The CDR3 is CASSSDRGNEKLFF. In DNA form, the CDR3 reads TGTGCCAGCAGCTCAGACAGGGGAAATGAAAAACTGTTTTTT.

This clone was seen a handful of times. The J gene is TRBJ2-7, the V gene TRBV6-5; maybe TRBD1 (5 bases). The length of the CDR3 is 14 residues. Trimming stripped 1 base from V and 4 bases from J, with 11 bases between. The germline V gene has CDR1 MNHEY and CDR2 SVGAGI. As DNA, the CDR3 is TGTGCCAGCAGTTACTGGGCAGGGCAATACGAGCAGTACTTC. Encoded protein: CASSYWAGQYEQYF.